Sequencing of this T cell receptor (beta chain) was carried out in a study of T cell changes during pregnancy in multiple sclerosis. This table comes from immunoSEQ multiplex PCR, and its TCRdb copy is limited to in-frame clones, with some not included. Of approximately 130,000 clones detected, 90% to 96% appear once; the ten largest clones hold less than 0.55%. The CDR3 is 16 residues long. The germline CDR1 and CDR2 sequences are MDHEN and SYDVKM. V gave up 7 bases and J gave up 2 bases; unmatched junction bases: 10. This clone showed up just once. The genes are TRBV28 and TRBJ2-7; TRBD2 matches at 11 bases. This receptor was taken from a female donor with multiple sclerosis, enrolled in a pregnancy study. Sequencing was performed on peripheral blood, taken after pregnancy. The CDR3 reads CASTLRTSGRTYEQYF. The CDR3, as DNA: TGTGCCAGCACCCTCCGGACTAGCGGGCGGACCTACGAGCAGTACTTC.